The clone carrying this TCR beta chain appeared a few times. The antigen remains unidentified. The CDR3 is made up of 14 amino acids. The germline gives CDR1 SGHRS, CDR2 YFSETQ. V dropped 1 base and J dropped 6 bases, with 14 bases sitting between them. Sequencing used immunoSEQ multiplex PCR; TCRdb keeps in-frame clones, though not all of them. The sample shows about 4,400 clones, approximately 77% of them seen only once. The data originate from a study of chemoradiotherapy in HPV16-positive cancers. Study information: Candidate HPV-specific clones and shared TCR motifs came from a couple of HPV16-positive patients. Whole-study findings and limits: During treatment, candidate HPV-specific clones and E7-related motifs expanded in tumor. For HPV16-positive patients, expanding HPV-responsive T cells associated with longer recurrence-free survival.

Repertoires were sampled repeatedly during chemoradiotherapy. This sequence joins TRBV5-1 and TRBJ2-7; tentative D call: TRBD1 (5 bases). This TCR was sampled from a human donor with HPV-associated anogenital cancer. Sequencing used tumor tissue, obtained from a patient who underwent chemoradiotherapy. DNA of the CDR3: TGCGCCAGCAGCTTGTGGGCAGGGTCGGTCGAGCAGTACTTC. Translation: CASSLWAGSVEQYF. The full variable domain, rest sourced from reference TRBV5-1 and TRBJ2-7, is KAGVTQTPRYLIKTRGQQVTLSCSPISGHRSVSWYQQTPGQGLQFLFEYFSETQRNKGNFPGRFSGRQFSNSRSEMNVSTLELGDSALYLCASSLWAGSVEQYFGPGTRLTVT.